This T cell receptor (beta chain) was found in a study of human T cells and chemical hapten exposure. Study-wide background: Minor volume differences among pooled libraries chiefly drove per-sample TCR yield variation. The study's findings and limits: DPC sensitization produced no change in TCRs with frequency above 1 in 1000.

Individual cDNA molecules received unique molecular identifiers in the library. Authors' data handling: The number of TCRs in each sample had a median of approximately 99,000 and spanned about 20,000 to 700,000. TCRdb analysed the RACE reads with MiXCR anew, one entry per CDR3 protein. The V and J calls reflect TCRdb's pipeline rather than the authors' work. The table lists more than 75,000 distinct CDR3 sequences, over 6.5% of them singletons. The time point is: healthy volunteer bleed at 6 weeks. Someone pulled total RNA out of unfractionated whole blood. Germline loops: CDR1 SGDLS, CDR2 YYNGEE. Deletions cut 3 bases from V and 7 bases from J, with 6 bases between. This CDR3 has 11 amino acids. As concerns this clonotype: Its antigen remains unidentified.

J is TRBJ2-3 and V is TRBV9; D possibly corresponds to TRBD1 (5 bases). The sequencing input was whole blood. This receptor was identified in a male donor in good health. Some clones in this sample may be carry-over from other donors' samples. For the CDR3, the DNA is TGTGCCAGCAGCGCAGGGTATACGCAGTATTTT. This translates into CASSAGYTQYF.